This T cell receptor beta chain was sequenced during a study of CD4+ T cells in melanoma (dated by TCRdb to 2021 to 2024). Regarding the research as a whole: Neoantigen-specific CD4+ T cells in human melanoma were what the study investigated. What the authors observed across the whole study: Neoantigen-specific CD4+ T cells in melanoma were reported to have a range of differentiation states. The report described a correlation between neoantigen-specific CD4+ T cells and the function of CD8+ T cells, macrophages and B cells.

The donors were melanoma patients. In the case of this clone: What antigen it recognizes has not been identified. Base qualities are not provided; no much larger clone lies one nucleotide away.

Receptors were amplified or captured by the immunoSEQ multiplex PCR assay. TCRdb provides this immuneACCESS table in a form limited to in-frame rearrangements. Some clones are lacking; in checked studies, under half of them reflect an unresolved V gene, and why the rest are absent is not known. The sample yields about 50,000 clones; roughly nine tenths were counted once. 10% to 15% of the sample rests with the top ten. V is trimmed back by 3 bases and J by 4 bases, and the junction contains 6 bases that no gene match accounts for. CDR1 SGHDT and CDR2 YYEEEE are derived from the germline V gene. Its CDR3 holds 15 amino acids, cysteine through phenylalanine. The DNA shown is the 45-base CDR3, in frame from base 1.

The chain is assembled from TRBV5-6 and TRBJ1-5; 8 central nucleotides agree with TRBD1. The sample comprised peripheral blood. This sequence originates from a human donor with melanoma. The CDR3 loop reads CASSSRDRWNQPQHF. The sequenced DNA is TGTGCCAGCAGCTCAAGGGACAGGTGGAATCAGCCCCAGCATTTT.